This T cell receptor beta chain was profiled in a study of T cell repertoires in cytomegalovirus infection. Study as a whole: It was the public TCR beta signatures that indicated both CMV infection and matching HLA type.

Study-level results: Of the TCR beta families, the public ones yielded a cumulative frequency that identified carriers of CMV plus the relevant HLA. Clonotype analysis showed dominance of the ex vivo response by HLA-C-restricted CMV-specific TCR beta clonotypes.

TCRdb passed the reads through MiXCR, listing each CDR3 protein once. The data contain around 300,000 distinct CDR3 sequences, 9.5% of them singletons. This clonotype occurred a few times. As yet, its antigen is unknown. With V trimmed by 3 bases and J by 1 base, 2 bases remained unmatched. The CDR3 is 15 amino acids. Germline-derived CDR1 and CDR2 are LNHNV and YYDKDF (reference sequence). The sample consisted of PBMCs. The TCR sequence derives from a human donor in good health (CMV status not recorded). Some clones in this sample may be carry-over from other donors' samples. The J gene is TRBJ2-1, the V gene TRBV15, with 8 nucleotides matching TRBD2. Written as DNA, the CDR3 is TGTGCCACCAGCAGGGGCGGGAGGTCCTACAATGAGCAGTTCTTC. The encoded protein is CATSRGGRSYNEQFF.